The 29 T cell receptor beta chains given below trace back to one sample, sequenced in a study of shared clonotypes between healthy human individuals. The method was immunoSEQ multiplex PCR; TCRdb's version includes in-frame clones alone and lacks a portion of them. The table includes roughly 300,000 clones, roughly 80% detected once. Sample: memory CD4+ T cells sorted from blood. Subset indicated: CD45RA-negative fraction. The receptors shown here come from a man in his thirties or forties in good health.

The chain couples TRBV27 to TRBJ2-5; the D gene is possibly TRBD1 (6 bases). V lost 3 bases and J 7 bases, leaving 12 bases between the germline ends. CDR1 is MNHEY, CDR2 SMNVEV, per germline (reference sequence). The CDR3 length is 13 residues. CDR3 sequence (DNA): TGTGCCAGCAGTTTTCGACAGGCCCGGACCCAGTACTTC. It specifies CASSFRQARTQYF.

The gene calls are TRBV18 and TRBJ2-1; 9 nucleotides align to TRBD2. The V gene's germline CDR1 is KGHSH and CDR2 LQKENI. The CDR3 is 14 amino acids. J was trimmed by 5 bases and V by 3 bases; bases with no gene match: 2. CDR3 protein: CASSPGLAHNEQFF. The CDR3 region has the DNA TGTGCCAGCTCACCGGGACTAGCCCACAATGAGCAGTTCTTC.

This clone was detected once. The chain's CDR3 is CASSIQGGEGNTIYF. The CDR3 DNA follows: TGTGCCAGCAGCATACAAGGGGGCGAGGGAAACACCATATATTTT. This chain connects TRBV7-9 to TRBJ1-3; 7 nucleotides agree with TRBD1. Germline CDR1 is SEHNR and CDR2 is FQNEAQ (reference sequence). The V and J ends lost 5 bases and 4 bases, in that order; junction bases with no gene match: 8. The CDR3 totals 15 residues.

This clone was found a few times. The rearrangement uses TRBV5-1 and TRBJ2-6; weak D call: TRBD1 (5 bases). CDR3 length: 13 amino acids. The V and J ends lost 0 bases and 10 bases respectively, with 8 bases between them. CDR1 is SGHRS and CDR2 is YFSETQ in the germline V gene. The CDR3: CASSLEDTNVLTF. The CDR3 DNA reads TGCGCCAGCAGCTTGGAGGACACGAACGTCCTGACTTTC.

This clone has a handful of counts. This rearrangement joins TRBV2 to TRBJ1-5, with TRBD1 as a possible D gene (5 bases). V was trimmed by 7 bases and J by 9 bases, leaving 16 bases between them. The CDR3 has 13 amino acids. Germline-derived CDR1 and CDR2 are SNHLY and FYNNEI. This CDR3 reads CASTRDSVAPQHF. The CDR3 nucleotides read TGTGCCAGCACGCGGGACTCCGTTGCGCCCCAGCATTTT.

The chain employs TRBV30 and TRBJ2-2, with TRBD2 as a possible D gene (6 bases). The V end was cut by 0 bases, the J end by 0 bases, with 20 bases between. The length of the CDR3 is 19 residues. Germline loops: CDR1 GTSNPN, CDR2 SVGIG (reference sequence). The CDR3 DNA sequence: TGTGCCTGGAGTGTACGAGCGGGTGAGGAATACGCGAACACCGGGGAGCTGTTTTTT. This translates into CAWSVRAGEEYANTGELFF. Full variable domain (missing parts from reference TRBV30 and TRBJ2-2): SQTIHQWPATLVQPVGSPLSLECTVEGTSNPNLYWYRQAAGRGLQLLFYSVGIGQISSEVPQNLSASRPQDRQFILSSKKLLLSDSGFYLCAWSVRAGEEYANTGELFFGEGSRLTVL.

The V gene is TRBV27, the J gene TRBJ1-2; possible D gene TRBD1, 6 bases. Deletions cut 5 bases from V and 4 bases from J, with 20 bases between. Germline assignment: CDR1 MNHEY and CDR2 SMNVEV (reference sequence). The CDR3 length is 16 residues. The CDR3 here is CASSDTGFGSGYGYTF. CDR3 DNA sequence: TGTGCCAGCAGTGACACAGGGTTTGGAAGCGGCTATGGCTACACCTTC.

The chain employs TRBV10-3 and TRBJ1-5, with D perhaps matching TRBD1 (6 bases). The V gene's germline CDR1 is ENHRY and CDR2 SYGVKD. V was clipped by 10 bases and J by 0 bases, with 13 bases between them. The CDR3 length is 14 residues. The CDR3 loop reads CATGGSVSNQPQHF. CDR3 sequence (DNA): TGTGCCACGGGGGGCAGCGTTAGCAATCAGCCCCAGCATTTT.

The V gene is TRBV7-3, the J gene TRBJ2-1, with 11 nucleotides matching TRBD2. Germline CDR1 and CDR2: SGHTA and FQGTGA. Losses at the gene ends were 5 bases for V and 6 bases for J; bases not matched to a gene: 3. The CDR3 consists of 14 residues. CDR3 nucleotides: TGTGCCAGCAGCGATAGCGGGAGGGGCAATGAGCAGTTCTTC. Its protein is CASSDSGRGNEQFF. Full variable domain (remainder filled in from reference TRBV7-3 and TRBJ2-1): GAGVSQTPSNKVTEKGKYVELRCDPISGHTALYWYRQSLGQGPEFLIYFQGTGAADDSGLPNDRFFAVRPEGSVSTLKIQRTERGDSAVYLCASSDSGRGNEQFFGPGTRLTVL.

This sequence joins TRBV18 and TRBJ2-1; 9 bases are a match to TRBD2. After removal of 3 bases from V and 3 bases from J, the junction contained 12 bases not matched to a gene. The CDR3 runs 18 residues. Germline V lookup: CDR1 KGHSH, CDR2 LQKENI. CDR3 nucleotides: TGTGCCAGCTCACCGCCCTTCTTTAGCGGGAGTATCTACAATGAGCAGTTCTTC. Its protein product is CASSPPFFSGSIYNEQFF.

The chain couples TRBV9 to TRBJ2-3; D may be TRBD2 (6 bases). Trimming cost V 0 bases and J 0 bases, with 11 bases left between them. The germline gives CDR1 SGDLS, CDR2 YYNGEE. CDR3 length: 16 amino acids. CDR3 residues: CASSVVPSASTDTQYF. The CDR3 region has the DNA TGTGCCAGCAGCGTAGTCCCTAGCGCTAGCACAGATACGCAGTATTTT.

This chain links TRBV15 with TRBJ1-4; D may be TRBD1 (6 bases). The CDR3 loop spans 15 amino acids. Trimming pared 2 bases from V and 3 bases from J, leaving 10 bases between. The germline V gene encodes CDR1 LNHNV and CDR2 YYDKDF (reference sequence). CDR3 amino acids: CATSRLQGPNEKLFF. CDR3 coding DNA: TGTGCCACCAGCAGACTACAGGGCCCTAATGAAAAACTGTTTTTT.

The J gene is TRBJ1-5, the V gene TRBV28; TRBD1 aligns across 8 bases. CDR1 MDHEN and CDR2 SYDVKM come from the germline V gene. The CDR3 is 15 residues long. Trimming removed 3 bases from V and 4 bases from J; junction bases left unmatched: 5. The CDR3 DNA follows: TGTGCCAGCAGTTTGCGCAGGGGGCCTAATCAGCCCCAGCATTTT. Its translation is CASSLRRGPNQPQHF.

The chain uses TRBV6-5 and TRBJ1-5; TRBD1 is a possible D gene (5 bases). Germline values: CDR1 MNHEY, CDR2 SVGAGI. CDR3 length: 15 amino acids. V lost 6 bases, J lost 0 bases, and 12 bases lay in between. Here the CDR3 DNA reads TGTGCCAGCAGGCAGGGTGCAACTAGCAATCAGCCCCAGCATTTT. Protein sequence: CASRQGATSNQPQHF.

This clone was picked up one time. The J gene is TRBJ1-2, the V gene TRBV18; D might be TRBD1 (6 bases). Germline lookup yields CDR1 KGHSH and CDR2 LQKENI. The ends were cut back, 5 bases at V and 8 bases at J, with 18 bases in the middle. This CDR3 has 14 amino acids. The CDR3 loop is CASSTQTGPLGYTF. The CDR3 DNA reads TGTGCCAGCTCAACCCAGACAGGACCCCTCGGCTACACCTTC.

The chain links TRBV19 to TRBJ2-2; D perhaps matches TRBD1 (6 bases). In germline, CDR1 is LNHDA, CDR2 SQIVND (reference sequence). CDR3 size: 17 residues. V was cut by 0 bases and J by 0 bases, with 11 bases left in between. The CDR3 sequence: CASSIDNRDSNTGELFF. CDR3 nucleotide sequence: TGTGCCAGTAGTATAGATAACAGGGATTCGAACACCGGGGAGCTGTTTTTT. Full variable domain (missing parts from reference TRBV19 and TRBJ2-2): DGGITQSPKYLFRKEGQNVTLSCEQNLNHDAMYWYRQDPGQGLRLIYYSQIVNDFQKGDIAEGYSVSREKKESFPLTVTSAQKNPTAFYLCASSIDNRDSNTGELFFGEGSRLTVL.

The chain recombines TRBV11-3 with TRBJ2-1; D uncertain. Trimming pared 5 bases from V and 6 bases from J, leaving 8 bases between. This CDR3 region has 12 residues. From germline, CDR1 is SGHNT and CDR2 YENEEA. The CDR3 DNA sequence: TGTGCCAGCAGCATATTACCCAATGAGCAGTTCTTC. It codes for CASSILPNEQFF.

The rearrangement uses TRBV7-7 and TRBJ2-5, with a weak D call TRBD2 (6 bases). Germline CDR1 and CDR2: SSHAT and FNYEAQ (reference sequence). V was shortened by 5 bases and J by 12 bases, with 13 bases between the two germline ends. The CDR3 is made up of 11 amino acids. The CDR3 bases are TGTGCCAGCAGCCACGAGACGGGAGAGTACTTC. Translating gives CASSHETGEYF. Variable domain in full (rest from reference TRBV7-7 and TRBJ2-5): GAGVSQSPRYKVTKRGQDVTLRCDPISSHATLYWYQQALGQGPEFLTYFNYEAQPDKSGLPSDRFSAERPEGSISTLTIQRTEQRDSAMYRCASSHETGEYFGPGTRLLVL.

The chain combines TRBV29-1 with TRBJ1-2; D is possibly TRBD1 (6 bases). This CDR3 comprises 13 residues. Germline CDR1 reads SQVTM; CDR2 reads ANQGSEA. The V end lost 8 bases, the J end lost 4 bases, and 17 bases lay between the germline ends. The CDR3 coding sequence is TGCAGCATCCAGAGGGGGGCCGGCTATGGCTACACCTTC. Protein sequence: CSIQRGAGYGYTF.

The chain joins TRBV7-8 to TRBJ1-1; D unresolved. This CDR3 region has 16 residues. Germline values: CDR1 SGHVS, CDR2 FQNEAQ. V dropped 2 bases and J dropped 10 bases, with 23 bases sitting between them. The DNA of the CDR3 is TGTGCCAGCAGCTTATCTTTGTACCGGGGTGAGTTTGTAGCTTTCTTT. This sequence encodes CASSLSLYRGEFVAFF. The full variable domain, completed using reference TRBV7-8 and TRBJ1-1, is GAGVSQSPRYKVAKRGQDVALRCDPISGHVSLFWYQQALGQGPEFLTYFQNEAQLDKSGLPSDRFFAERPEGSVSTLKIQRTQQEDSAVYLCASSLSLYRGEFVAFFGQGTRLTVV.

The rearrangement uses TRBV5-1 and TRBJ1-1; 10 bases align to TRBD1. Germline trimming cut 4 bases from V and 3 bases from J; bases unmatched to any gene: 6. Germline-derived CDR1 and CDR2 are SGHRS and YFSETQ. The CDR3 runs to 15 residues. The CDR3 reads CASSPTGTGDTEAFF. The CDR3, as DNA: TGCGCCAGCAGCCCGACCGGGACAGGGGACACTGAAGCTTTCTTT.

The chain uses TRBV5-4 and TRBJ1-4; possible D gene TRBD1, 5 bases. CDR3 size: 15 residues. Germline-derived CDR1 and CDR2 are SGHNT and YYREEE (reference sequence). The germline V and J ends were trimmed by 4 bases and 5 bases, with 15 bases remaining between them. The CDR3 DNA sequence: TGTGCCAGCAGCAATGACAGACTCAGCAATGAAAAACTGTTTTTT. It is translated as CASSNDRLSNEKLFF. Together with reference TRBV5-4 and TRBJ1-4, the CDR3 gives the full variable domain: ETGVTQSPTHLIKTRGQQVTLRCSSQSGHNTVSWYQQALGQGPQFIFQYYREEENGRGNFPPRFSGLQFPNYSSELNVNALELDDSALYLCASSNDRLSNEKLFFGSGTQLSVL.

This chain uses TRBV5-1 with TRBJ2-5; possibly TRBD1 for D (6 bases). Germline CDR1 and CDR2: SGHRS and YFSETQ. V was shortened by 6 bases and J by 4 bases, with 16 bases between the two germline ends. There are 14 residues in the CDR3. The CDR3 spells CASKVVGAGETQYF. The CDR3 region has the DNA TGCGCCAGCAAGGTAGTGGGGGCGGGAGAGACCCAGTACTTC.

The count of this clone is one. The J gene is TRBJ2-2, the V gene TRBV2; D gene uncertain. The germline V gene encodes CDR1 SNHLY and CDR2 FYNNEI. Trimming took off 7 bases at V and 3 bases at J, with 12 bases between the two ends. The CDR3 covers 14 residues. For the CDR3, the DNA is TGTGCCAGCACCTACTTAACAGACACCGGGGAGCTGTTTTTT. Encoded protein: CASTYLTDTGELFF.

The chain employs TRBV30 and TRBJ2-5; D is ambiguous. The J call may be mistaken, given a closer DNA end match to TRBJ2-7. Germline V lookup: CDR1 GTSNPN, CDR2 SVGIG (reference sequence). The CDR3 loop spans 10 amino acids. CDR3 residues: CALSSYEQYF. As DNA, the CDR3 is TGTGCCTTGTCATCCTACGAGCAGTACTTC.

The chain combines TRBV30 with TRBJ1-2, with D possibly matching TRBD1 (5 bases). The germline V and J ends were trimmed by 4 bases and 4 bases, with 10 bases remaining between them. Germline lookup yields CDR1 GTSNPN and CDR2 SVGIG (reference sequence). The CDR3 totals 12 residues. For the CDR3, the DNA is TGTGCCTGGAATTACGGGGCCTATGGCTACACCTTC. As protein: CAWNYGAYGYTF.

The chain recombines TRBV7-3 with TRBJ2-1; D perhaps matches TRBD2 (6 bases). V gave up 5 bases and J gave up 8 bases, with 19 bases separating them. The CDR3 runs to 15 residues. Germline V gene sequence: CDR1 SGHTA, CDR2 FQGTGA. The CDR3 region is CASSPRRARRHEQFF. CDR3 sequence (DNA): TGTGCCAGCAGCCCTCGGAGGGCCCGGAGGCATGAGCAGTTCTTC. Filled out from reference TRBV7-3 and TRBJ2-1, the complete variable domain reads GAGVSQTPSNKVTEKGKYVELRCDPISGHTALYWYRQSLGQGPEFLIYFQGTGAADDSGLPNDRFFAVRPEGSVSTLKIQRTERGDSAVYLCASSPRRARRHEQFFGPGTRLTVL.

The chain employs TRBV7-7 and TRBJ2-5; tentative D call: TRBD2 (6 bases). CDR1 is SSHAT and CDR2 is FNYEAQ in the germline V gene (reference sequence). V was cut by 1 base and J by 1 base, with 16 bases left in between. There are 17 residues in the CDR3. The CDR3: CASSLGPRREGQETQYF. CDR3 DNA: TGTGCCAGCAGCTTAGGTCCAAGGCGGGAAGGCCAAGAGACCCAGTACTTC.

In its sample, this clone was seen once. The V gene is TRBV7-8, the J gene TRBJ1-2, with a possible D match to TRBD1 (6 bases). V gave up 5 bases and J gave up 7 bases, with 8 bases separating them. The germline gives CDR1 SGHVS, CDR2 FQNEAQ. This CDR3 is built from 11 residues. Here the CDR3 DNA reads TGTGCCAGCAGCCCAGGGGCTGGCTACACCTTC. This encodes CASSPGAGYTF.